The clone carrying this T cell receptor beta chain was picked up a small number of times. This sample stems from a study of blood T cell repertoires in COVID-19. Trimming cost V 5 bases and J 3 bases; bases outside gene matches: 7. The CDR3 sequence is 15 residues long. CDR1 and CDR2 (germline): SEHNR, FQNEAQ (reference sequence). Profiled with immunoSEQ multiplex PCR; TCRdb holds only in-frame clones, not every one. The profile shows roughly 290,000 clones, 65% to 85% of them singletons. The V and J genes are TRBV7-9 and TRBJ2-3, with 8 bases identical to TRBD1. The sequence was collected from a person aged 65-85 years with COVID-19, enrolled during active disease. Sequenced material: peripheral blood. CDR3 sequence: CASSPRQGRTDTQYF. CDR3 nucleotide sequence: TGTGCCAGCAGCCCTCGACAGGGGAGGACAGATACGCAGTATTTT.